Below are 12 T cell receptor beta chains sequenced from a single sample in a study of T cells after yellow fever vaccination. TCRdb processed the 5' RACE reads anew with MiXCR; each CDR3 protein has one entry. The repertoire has 150,000 to 200,000 distinct CDR3 sequences, 9.5% to 11% of them found once; the top ten carry less than 40%. Sequencing used CD8+ T cells sorted from PBMCs, obtained 15 days after the yellow fever booster vaccination. The receptors originated from a man between 18 and 29 years old who received the YFV17D yellow fever vaccine.

This clonotype was picked up a small number of times. The chain couples TRBV15 to TRBJ2-7, with TRBD1 identical over 9 bases. Germline CDR1 reads LNHNV; CDR2 reads YYDKDF (reference sequence). The CDR3 covers 16 residues. The V gene end was trimmed by 6 bases and the J gene end by 2 bases; junction bases not matched to a gene: 11. The CDR3 nucleotides read TGTGCCACCAGGGGACCCCGGGACAGGGACACCTACGAGCAGTACGTC. Its translation: CATRGPRDRDTYEQYV.

Ten or more counts support this clonotype. This chain connects TRBV6-5 to TRBJ2-3, with unresolved D. The ends were cut back, 6 bases at V and 0 bases at J, with 10 bases in the middle. The germline V gene encodes CDR1 MNHEY and CDR2 SVGAGI. The CDR3 consists of 14 residues. The CDR3 loop reads CASSTAPSTDTQYF. DNA of the CDR3: TGTGCCAGCAGCACCGCCCCTAGCACAGATACGCAGTATTTT.

This clonotype came up a few times. The chain carries TRBV4-2 and TRBJ1-6; 11 bases align to TRBD1. This CDR3 is 15 amino acids long. Looked up from germline, CDR1 is LGHNA and CDR2 is YNFKEQ. V was pared by 4 bases and J by 7 bases, with 3 bases of the junction left unmatched. The CDR3 protein is CASSLGDRGNSPLHF. The CDR3 DNA is TGTGCCAGCAGCCTCGGGGACAGGGGGAATTCACCCCTCCACTTT.

The table lists this clonotype with a few counts. The V gene is TRBV6-2 or TRBV6-3, the J gene TRBJ2-1; possibly TRBD1 for D (6 bases). Germline V CDR1 and CDR2: MNHEY, SVGEGT. This CDR3 has 16 residues. V lost 5 bases, J lost 2 bases, and 16 bases lay in between. CDR3 DNA: TGTGCCAGCAGTGGCGAACAGGGTAGGCCCTACAATGAGCAGTTCTTC. Encoded protein: CASSGEQGRPYNEQFF.

V is TRBV5-1 and J is TRBJ2-5; 9 bases agree with TRBD1. This CDR3 is 16 amino acids long. Germline values: CDR1 SGHRS, CDR2 YFSETQ. V trimming: 4 bases; J trimming: 3 bases; junction bases outside the gene matches: 10. Here the CDR3 DNA reads TGCGCCAGCAGCATGAAACAGGGGGCGCGGGAAGAGACCCAGTACTTC. Residues: CASSMKQGAREETQYF.

The table lists this clonotype with a few counts. The J gene is TRBJ2-3, the V gene TRBV19; no clear D gene. Trimming took off 1 base at V and 6 bases at J, with 8 bases between the two ends. CDR3 length: 13 residues. Per germline, CDR1 LNHDA and CDR2 SQIVND (reference sequence). The CDR3 DNA reads as TGTGCCAGTAGTATAGCCCTGTCGGATACGCAGTATTTT. This encodes CASSIALSDTQYF.

The V and J genes are TRBV5-1 and TRBJ2-3; 10 nucleotides line up with TRBD2. Germline assignment: CDR1 SGHRS and CDR2 YFSETQ. V dropped 4 bases and J dropped 5; count of bases not matched to a gene: 7. This CDR3 spans 15 amino acids. CDR3 sequence (DNA): TGCGCCAGCAGCCGTCCAGCGGGGGGGGAAGATACGCAGTATTTT. It is translated as CASSRPAGGEDTQYF.

This clonotype was observed many times. This rearrangement joins TRBV10-3 to TRBJ2-2; D is ambiguous. The V end was cut by 3 bases, the J end by 3 bases, with 5 bases between. The V gene's germline CDR1 is ENHRY and CDR2 SYGVKD. The CDR3 spans 13 residues. This CDR3 reads CAISDGDTGELFF. In DNA, the CDR3 is TGTGCCATCAGTGACGGAGACACCGGGGAGCTGTTTTTT.

The V call is TRBV6-2 or TRBV6-3, the J call TRBJ2-7; D is possibly TRBD1 (5 bases). This CDR3 has 16 amino acids. Looked up from germline, CDR1 is MNHEY and CDR2 is SVGEGT. Deletions cut 2 bases from V and 2 bases from J, with 16 bases between. The CDR3 region is CASSYPQRGAPYEQYV. DNA of the CDR3: TGTGCCAGCAGTTACCCGCAGCGTGGGGCCCCCTACGAGCAGTACGTC.

In this sample, this clonotype turned up many times. V and J are TRBV4-1 and TRBJ2-5, with TRBD2 identical over 11 bases. Germline V gene sequence: CDR1 MGHRA, CDR2 YSYEKL. The V segment lost 3 bases and the J segment 4 bases; nucleotides outside the gene matches: 7. The CDR3 sequence is 16 residues long. The chain's CDR3 is CASSQFSGGAGETQYF. CDR3 sequence (DNA): TGCGCCAGCAGCCAGTTTAGCGGGGGGGCCGGAGAGACCCAGTACTTC.

This clonotype was seen more than once but under ten times. The DNA of the CDR3 is TGTGCCATCGTCCGTAGGGGCGCGGATCAGCCCCAGCATTTT. Amino acids: CAIVRRGADQPQHF. This chain uses TRBV24-1 with TRBJ1-5; TRBD1 might be the D (5 bases). The CDR3 covers 14 residues. Germline values: CDR1 KGHDR, CDR2 SFDVKD. Trimming removed 11 bases from V and 5 bases from J, with 18 bases in between.

This clonotype was observed a few times. The rearrangement links TRBV6-6 to TRBJ1-2; TRBD1 aligns across 7 bases. This CDR3 contains 14 residues. The germline V gene has CDR1 MNHNY and CDR2 SVGAGI (reference sequence). V shed 6 bases and J 6 bases; nucleotides not matched to a gene: 10. The DNA for the CDR3 is TGTGCCAGCAGGCTCCTCCAGGGGGGGGATGGCTACACCTTC. As protein: CASRLLQGGDGYTF.